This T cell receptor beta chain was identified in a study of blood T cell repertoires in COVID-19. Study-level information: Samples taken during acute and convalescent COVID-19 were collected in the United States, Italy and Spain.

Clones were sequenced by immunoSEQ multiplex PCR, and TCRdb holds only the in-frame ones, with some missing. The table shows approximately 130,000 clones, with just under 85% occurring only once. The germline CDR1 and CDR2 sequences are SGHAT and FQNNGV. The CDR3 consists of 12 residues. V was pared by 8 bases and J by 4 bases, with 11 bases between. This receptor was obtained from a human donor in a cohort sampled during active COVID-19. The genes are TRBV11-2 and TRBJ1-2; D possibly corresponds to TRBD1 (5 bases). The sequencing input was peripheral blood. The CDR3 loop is CASGPGGYGYTF. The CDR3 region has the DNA TGTGCCAGCGGGCCGGGGGGCTATGGCTACACCTTC.